This T cell receptor beta chain stems from a study of shared clonotypes between healthy human individuals. About the study: Each donor's CD4 naive and CD4 memory cells filled three plates apiece, CD8 naive two, and CD8 memory one.

As to this clone: Its antigen is currently unknown.

Profiled with immunoSEQ multiplex PCR; TCRdb holds only in-frame clones, not every one. The sample yields 2.5 million or so clones, approximately 94% seen once. With 1 base removed from V and 5 bases from J, the gap between germline ends came to 11 bases. CDR3 length: 14 residues. CDR1 is LNHDA, CDR2 SQIVND, per germline (reference sequence). Whole-study results and caveats: Across subsets, estimated richness was generally greater for naive than for memory populations. Rarefaction demonstrated incomplete sorted-subset sequencing despite large depth. Clonotypes which were not shared had lower generation probabilities than clonotypes that all four donors shared.

What was sequenced was naive CD4+ T cells sorted from blood. Subset meaning: CD45RA+ positively selected. The chain carries TRBV19 and TRBJ2-5; D unresolved. This receptor was identified in a man younger than 35 in good health. DNA of the CDR3: TGTGCCAGTAGTATAGTTGGAGAGTGGGAGACCCAGTACTTC. Its translation is CASSIVGEWETQYF.